Listed here are 19 T cell receptor beta chains from one sample, sequenced in a study of blood T cell repertoires in COVID-19. Repertoires were generated with immunoSEQ multiplex PCR, while TCRdb's copy carries only in-frame clones and drops some. This table has approximately 79,000 clones, around 80% appearing once. Sequences were obtained from peripheral blood. The receptors here all came from a man aged 50-59 years with COVID-19, enrolled during active disease.

The J gene is TRBJ2-7, the V gene TRBV28, with unresolved D. CDR1 is MDHEN, CDR2 SYDVKM, per germline. The CDR3 extends over 14 amino acids. Trimming pared 7 bases from V and 0 bases from J, leaving 13 bases between. The CDR3 nucleotides are TGTGCCAGCACCTCGTCTCTGAGCTCCTACGAGCAGTACTTC. It codes for CASTSSLSSYEQYF.

This rearrangement joins TRBV18 to TRBJ2-4; tentatively, D is TRBD1 (8 bases). The germline V gene encodes CDR1 KGHSH and CDR2 LQKENI. V shed 3 bases and J shed 7 bases, with 28 bases lying between them. The CDR3 runs to 19 residues. The CDR3: CASSPDRVAHGGPLNIQYF. The CDR3 region has the DNA TGTGCCAGCTCACCGGACAGGGTCGCCCACGGGGGGCCTCTGAACATTCAGTACTTC.

The chain couples TRBV5-1 to TRBJ2-1; possible D gene TRBD1, 6 bases. The germline V gene has CDR1 SGHRS and CDR2 YFSETQ. The ends were cut back, 0 bases at V and 3 bases at J, with 10 bases in the middle. The CDR3 spans 15 residues. CDR3 sequence: CASSLGQGHYNEQFF. The CDR3 DNA is TGCGCCAGCAGCTTGGGGCAGGGGCACTACAATGAGCAGTTCTTC.

The chain combines TRBV6-5 with TRBJ1-1; D gene uncertain. V lost 5 bases and J lost 1, with 2 bases in between. This CDR3 contains 11 residues. The germline V gene has CDR1 MNHEY and CDR2 SVGAGI. The CDR3 DNA is TGTGCCAGCAGTCGGAACACTGAAGCTTTCTTT. Amino acids: CASSRNTEAFF.

The chain is built from TRBV6-5 and TRBJ2-4, with D possibly matching TRBD1 (6 bases). V was pared by 2 bases and J by 0 bases, with 11 bases between. This CDR3 is built from 16 residues. Looked up from germline, CDR1 is MNHEY and CDR2 is SVGAGI. The CDR3 reads CASSYPRTVAKNIQYF. The CDR3 DNA reads TGTGCCAGCAGTTACCCCCGGACAGTAGCCAAAAACATTCAGTACTTC.

The J gene is TRBJ2-7, the V gene TRBV20-1, with a tentative D call TRBD1 (5 bases). CDR3 size: 11 residues. V dropped 6 bases and J dropped 5 bases, with 11 bases sitting between them. Germline loops: CDR1 DFQATT, CDR2 SNEGSKA (reference sequence). In nucleotides, the CDR3 is TGCAGTGCGGAAAGGGGCGACGAGCAGTACTTC. It translates to CSAERGDEQYF.

DNA for the CDR3: TGTGCCAGCAGCTTAACCAGGGACAATGAGCAGTTCTTC. It encodes CASSLTRDNEQFF. The chain employs TRBV11-3 and TRBJ2-1; possible D gene TRBD1, 5 bases. The germline V and J ends were trimmed by 2 bases and 5 bases, with 7 bases remaining between them. The length of the CDR3 is 13 residues. Germline V lookup: CDR1 SGHNT, CDR2 YENEEA.

The rearrangement joins TRBV14 to TRBJ2-7; 7 bases align to TRBD1. Germline-derived CDR1 and CDR2 are SGHDN and FVKESK. Trimming cost V 3 bases and J 2 bases; bases outside gene matches: 7. The CDR3 totals 15 residues. The chain's CDR3 is CASSQRQGNPYEQYF. For the CDR3, the DNA is TGTGCCAGCAGCCAGAGACAGGGAAATCCCTACGAGCAGTACTTC.

On this clone itself: Its ends do not fully match the called genes, so a read error is possible. The CDR3 sequence is CASSRGLTTEQYF. The CDR3 nucleotides are TGTGCTAGCAGCCGGGGACTCACGACCGAGCAGTACTTC. The chain joins TRBV7-7 to TRBJ2-7, with a weak D call TRBD2 (6 bases). Per the germline V gene, CDR1 is SSHAT and CDR2 is FNYEAQ (reference sequence). The CDR3 runs 13 residues.

The chain has TRBV18 and TRBJ1-2, with 7 positions matching TRBD1. CDR3 length: 15 residues. Unmatched junction bases numbered 6, after V lost 3 bases and J lost 2 bases. Germline CDR1 is KGHSH and CDR2 is LQKENI. Written as DNA, the CDR3 is TGTGCCAGCTCACCGGCCGGACAGGTCAACTATGGCTACACCTTC. Amino acids: CASSPAGQVNYGYTF.

A single count supports this clone. The J gene is TRBJ1-4, the V gene TRBV28; 10 positions agree with TRBD1. The CDR3 sequence is 16 residues long. Looked up from germline, CDR1 is MDHEN and CDR2 is SYDVKM. J lost 7 bases, V lost 3 bases, and 8 bases had no gene match. CDR3 sequence (DNA): TGTGCCAGCAGTTTGCCGGGACAGGGGAAGGGTGAAAAACTGTTTTTT. Translated: CASSLPGQGKGEKLFF.

The gene calls are TRBV11-2 and TRBJ2-7, with 13 bases that match TRBD2. J lost 4 bases, V lost 4 bases, and 7 bases had no gene match. In germline, CDR1 is SGHAT, CDR2 FQNNGV. The CDR3 loop spans 16 amino acids. CDR3 sequence: CASSSRTSGGTYEQYF. The CDR3 DNA reads as TGTGCCAGCAGCTCACGGACTAGCGGGGGTACTTACGAGCAGTACTTC.

V usage is TRBV12-2 and J usage is TRBJ2-7; TRBD2 is the table's D call, not checked against the DNA. TRBV12-2 is deemed a pseudogene. The CDR3 length is 14 residues. The CDR3 loop reads CASRFSGSPNEQYF. The CDR3, as DNA: TGTGCAAGCCGCTTTAGCGGGAGCCCAAACGAGCAGTACTTC.

The chain has TRBV7-9 and TRBJ1-2; D unclear. V lost 3 bases to trimming and J lost 7 bases, with 12 bases between them. Per germline, CDR1 SEHNR and CDR2 FQNEAQ (reference sequence). CDR3 size: 13 residues. The CDR3 DNA is TGTGCCAGCAGCTTTGGCGGGATCAGTGGCTACACCTTC. Protein sequence: CASSFGGISGYTF. The entire variable domain, with the rest obtained from reference TRBV7-9 and TRBJ1-2, is as follows: DTGVSQNPRHKITKRGQNVTFRCDPISEHNRLYWYRQTLGQGPEFLTYFQNEAQLEKSRLLSDRFSAERPKGSFSTLEIQRTEQGDSAMYLCASSFGGISGYTFGSGTRLTVV.

This rearrangement joins TRBV14 to TRBJ2-3, with a tentative D call TRBD2 (6 bases). CDR1 is SGHDN, CDR2 FVKESK, per germline. The CDR3 has 15 amino acids. V lost 2 bases to trimming and J lost 4 bases, with 13 bases between them. The CDR3 sequence: CASSQSGGIADTQYF. CDR3 nucleotide sequence: TGTGCCAGCAGCCAATCCGGGGGAATTGCAGATACGCAGTATTTT.

This sequence joins TRBV6-5 and TRBJ2-3; unclear D gene. Germline V gene lookup returns CDR1 MNHEY and CDR2 SVGAGI. The CDR3 is made up of 15 amino acids. The V gene lost 2 bases and the J gene lost 4 bases, with 13 bases spanning the gap. Written as DNA, the CDR3 is TGTGCCAGCAGTTACGCCTCCGCACGCGCAGATACGCAGTATTTT. Translating gives CASSYASARADTQYF.

The V and J genes are TRBV18 and TRBJ2-7; 7 positions match TRBD2. The germline gives CDR1 KGHSH, CDR2 LQKENI. CDR3 length equals 11 residues. The J segment lost 7 bases and the V segment lost 4 bases, leaving 1 base of the junction unmatched. CDR3 nucleotide sequence: TGTGCCAGCTCACGGGAGGGAGAGCAGTACTTC. Protein: CASSREGEQYF.

The rearrangement joins TRBV7-6 to TRBJ1-1; D unresolved. Germline V gene data show CDR1 as SGHVS and CDR2 as FNYEAQ. Trimming took off 1 base at V and 3 bases at J, with 6 bases between the two ends. The CDR3 sequence is 13 residues long. The CDR3 is CASSLDPDTEAFF. The DNA of the CDR3 is TGTGCCAGCAGCTTAGACCCAGACACTGAAGCTTTCTTT.

This rearrangement joins TRBV4-1 to TRBJ2-1, with 8 bases that match TRBD1. The CDR3 runs to 16 residues. CDR1 and CDR2 (germline): MGHRA, YSYEKL. V lost 2 bases to trimming and J lost 5 bases; unmatched junction nucleotides: 8. The CDR3: CASSQPHRGVDNEQFF. The CDR3 nucleotides are TGCGCCAGCAGCCAACCTCACAGGGGGGTGGACAATGAGCAGTTCTTC.